A single sample is the source of the 3 T cell receptor beta chains below, sequenced in a study of cytomegalovirus exposure and HLA in healthy donors. Clones were sequenced by immunoSEQ multiplex PCR, and TCRdb holds only the in-frame ones, with some missing. The table lists about 140,000 clones, roughly nine tenths of them singletons. Sequencing was carried out using PBMCs. All receptors derive from a man aged 18 to 29 in good health and CMV-seronegative.

The chain links TRBV6-5 to TRBJ1-2; no clear D gene. The germline gives CDR1 MNHEY, CDR2 SVGAGI. The CDR3 totals 12 residues. Trimming pared 2 bases from V and 4 bases from J, leaving 5 bases between. The CDR3 is CASSYKPYGYTF. CDR3 nucleotide sequence: TGTGCCAGCAGTTACAAGCCCTATGGCTACACCTTC.

The rearrangement uses TRBV12-5 and TRBJ2-4, with 10 bases that match TRBD1. With 5 bases clipped from V and 5 bases from J, the junction kept 9 bases outside the gene matches. Looked up from germline, CDR1 is LGHNT and CDR2 is FRNRAP. This CDR3 has 16 amino acids. CDR3 nucleotides: TGTGCTAGTGGTCCCAGGGACAGGGGTGCCGAAAACATTCAGTACTTC. Residues: CASGPRDRGAENIQYF.

The rearrangement uses TRBV2 and TRBJ2-7, with D possibly being TRBD2 (6 bases). The germline CDR1 and CDR2 sequences are SNHLY and FYNNEI. CDR3 length: 15 residues. V lost 1 base and J 2 bases, leaving 12 bases between the germline ends. In DNA form, the CDR3 reads TGTGCCAGCAGTGAAGGGGCGGGACTTACCTACGAGCAGTACTTC. It encodes CASSEGAGLTYEQYF.